Presented here are 18 T cell receptor beta chains from one specimen sequenced in a study of shared clonotypes between healthy human individuals. Here immunoSEQ multiplex PCR was the method, and the copy in TCRdb shows in-frame clones only, minus some. The sample consists of nearly 1,000,000 clones, 76% of them appearing once. Material: memory CD4+ T cells sorted from blood. Regarding subset: CD45RA-negative fraction. The source is a man younger than 35 in good health.

This clone has a count of ten or more. This chain connects TRBV18 to TRBJ2-2, with D tentatively TRBD2 (5 bases). The CDR3 is 13 amino acids. Germline V gene sequence: CDR1 KGHSH, CDR2 LQKENI. With 8 bases removed from V and 7 bases from J, the gap between germline ends came to 14 bases. CDR3 DNA: TGTGCCAGCCGAAGACTCGCGGGCGGGGAGCTGTTTTTT. Translation gives CASRRLAGGELFF. Looking up the rest from reference TRBV18 and TRBJ2-2 gives the full variable domain: NAGVMQNPRHLVRRRGQEARLRCSPMKGHSHVYWYRQLPEEGLKFMVYLQKENIIDESGMPKERFSAEFPKEGPSILRIQQVVRGDSAAYFCASRRLAGGELFFGEGSRLTVL.

The rearrangement uses TRBV5-1 and TRBJ2-7, with D tentatively TRBD1 (6 bases). The CDR3 covers 15 residues. Germline V gene sequence: CDR1 SGHRS, CDR2 YFSETQ. The germline V and J ends were trimmed by 0 bases and 7 bases, with 17 bases remaining between them. CDR3 nucleotide sequence: TGCGCCAGCAGCTTGGATCCTGGGAGAGGGGGTGAGCAGTACTTC. Translation gives CASSLDPGRGGEQYF. The complete variable domain, with remaining parts taken from reference TRBV5-1 and TRBJ2-7, reads KAGVTQTPRYLIKTRGQQVTLSCSPISGHRSVSWYQQTPGQGLQFLFEYFSETQRNKGNFPGRFSGRQFSNSRSEMNVSTLELGDSALYLCASSLDPGRGGEQYFGPGTRLTVT.

This chain links TRBV2 with TRBJ2-6; a weak D match, TRBD1 (5 bases). V dropped 6 bases and J dropped 0 bases, with 9 bases sitting between them. Germline loops: CDR1 SNHLY, CDR2 FYNNEI. This CDR3 contains 15 residues. CDR3 region: CASSTGVSGANVLTF. CDR3 in DNA: TGTGCCAGCAGCACAGGAGTCTCTGGGGCCAACGTCCTGACTTTC.

Note on this clone: Given a far larger clone just one base away, this is likely a sequencing read error. The chain couples TRBV7-2 to TRBJ2-3; 13 bases line up with TRBD2. The CDR3 consists of 15 residues. The germline gives CDR1 SGHTA, CDR2 FQGNSA. V was clipped by 4 bases and J by 8 bases; unmatched bases: 6. The CDR3 is CASSSHGLAGATQYF. The CDR3 DNA reads as TGTGCCAGCAGCTCACACGGACTAGCGGGAGCTACGCAGTATTTT.

This clone was seen a handful of times. The rearrangement links TRBV2 to TRBJ1-2, with D perhaps TRBD1 (6 bases). Germline assignment: CDR1 SNHLY and CDR2 FYNNEI. V was clipped by 5 bases and J by 6 bases, with 10 bases between them. The CDR3 length is 12 residues. CDR3 nucleotide sequence: TGTGCCAGCAGTAAGGACAGAGATGGCTACACCTTC. This encodes CASSKDRDGYTF.

The rearrangement uses TRBV5-1 and TRBJ1-1; perhaps TRBD1 as D (6 bases). The CDR3 consists of 15 residues. Germline V gives CDR1 SGHRS, CDR2 YFSETQ. V shed 2 bases and J shed 0 bases, with 11 bases lying between them. The CDR3 region is CASSLGTWMNTEAFF. CDR3 DNA: TGCGCCAGCAGCTTAGGGACATGGATGAACACTGAAGCTTTCTTT.

The gene calls are TRBV5-1 and TRBJ2-5, with 13 bases fitting TRBD2. The CDR3 is 18 residues long. J was trimmed by 4 bases and V by 4 bases; bases with no gene match: 13. The germline V gene has CDR1 SGHRS and CDR2 YFSETQ. In nucleotides, the CDR3 is TGCGCCAGCAGCACTCTTGGGACTAGCGGGAAAGGTGGAGAGACCCAGTACTTC. Encoded protein: CASSTLGTSGKGGETQYF.

This chain joins TRBV11-1 and TRBJ2-7; 10 nucleotides line up with TRBD1. CDR3 length equals 15 residues. J was trimmed by 7 bases and V by 5 bases; bases with no gene match: 11. In germline, CDR1 is SGHAT, CDR2 FQDESV (reference sequence). Here the CDR3 reads CASSPPTGGRHEQYF. CDR3 coding DNA: TGTGCCAGCAGCCCCCCGACAGGGGGCCGGCATGAGCAGTACTTC.

This sequence joins TRBV7-2 and TRBJ2-5; D is uncertain. There are 14 residues in the CDR3. CDR1 is SGHTA and CDR2 is FQGNSA in the germline V gene. V dropped 3 bases and J dropped 5 bases, with 13 bases sitting between them. CDR3 in amino acids: CASSFGVVLETQYF. The CDR3 bases are TGTGCCAGCAGCTTTGGGGTGGTTTTGGAGACCCAGTACTTC.

The genes are TRBV5-5 and TRBJ2-5; 7 nucleotides align to TRBD2. The J segment lost 9 bases and the V segment lost 3 bases, leaving 11 bases of the junction unmatched. Germline lookup yields CDR1 SGHKS and CDR2 YYEKEE (reference sequence). The CDR3 is made up of 14 amino acids. The CDR3 coding sequence is TGTGCCAGCAGCTCCCTAGCGGATCTCGGGGCCCAGTACTTC. Translating it yields CASSSLADLGAQYF.

Comment on this clone: A junction boundary mismatches the germline segment, possibly from a read error. The gene calls are TRBV7-7 and TRBJ2-7; D may correspond to TRBD1 or TRBD2 (5 bases each). Germline V lookup: CDR1 SSHAT, CDR2 FNYEAQ (reference sequence). The CDR3 runs to 13 residues. CDR3 in DNA: TGTGCTAGCAGCGTGGGTCCCAGGGAGGAGCAGTACTTC. This sequence encodes CASSVGPREEQYF.

V and J are TRBV7-9 and TRBJ1-6; D unclear. CDR3 length: 14 residues. The V end lost 2 bases, the J end lost 7 bases, and 9 bases lay between the germline ends. Germline V lookup: CDR1 SEHNR, CDR2 FQNEAQ (reference sequence). The DNA for the CDR3 is TGTGCCAGCAGCTTAATTGCAGGCAATTCACCCCTCCACTTT. Its translation: CASSLIAGNSPLHF.

The chain carries TRBV14 and TRBJ1-6; tentative D call: TRBD1 (6 bases). V lost 0 bases and J lost 11, with 14 bases in between. This CDR3 contains 15 residues. Germline lookup yields CDR1 SGHDN and CDR2 FVKESK. CDR3 DNA: TGTGCCAGCAGCCAAGATCCGGGGGGCTGGGCACCCCTCCACTTT. Protein product: CASSQDPGGWAPLHF.

This chain uses TRBV6-5 with TRBJ2-7; D is possibly TRBD1 or TRBD2 (6 bases each). The germline CDR1 and CDR2 sequences are MNHEY and SVGAGI. Deletions cut 5 bases from V and 2 bases from J, with 10 bases between. The CDR3 has 13 amino acids. CDR3 sequence reads: CASSRGGTYEQYF. CDR3 coding DNA: TGTGCCAGCAGTAGAGGGGGGACCTACGAGCAGTACTTC.

The chain links TRBV6-5 to TRBJ1-2; a weak D match, TRBD1 (5 bases). This CDR3 has 14 residues. Trimming pared 5 bases from V and 4 bases from J, leaving 14 bases between. Germline V gene sequence: CDR1 MNHEY, CDR2 SVGAGI. In nucleotides, the CDR3 is TGTGCCAGCAGTGGCGAGGAGACAGCCTATGGCTACACCTTC. This codes for CASSGEETAYGYTF.

This clone was counted a few times. The J gene is TRBJ2-1, the V gene TRBV10-3, with a weak D call TRBD2 (6 bases). Trimming cost V 2 bases and J 15 bases, with 11 bases left between them. The germline V gene has CDR1 ENHRY and CDR2 SYGVKD. The CDR3 is 11 residues long. This CDR3 is CAISEPEGMFF. CDR3 nucleotide sequence: TGTGCCATCAGTGAGCCGGAGGGTATGTTCTTC.

The gene calls are TRBV11-2 and TRBJ2-1, with TRBD1 identical over 9 bases. Germline CDR1 reads SGHAT; CDR2 reads FQNNGV. Trimming at V came to 3 bases and at J to 6 bases, leaving 0 bases not matched to a gene. This CDR3 region has 13 residues. The DNA for the CDR3 is TGTGCCAGCAGCTTGACAGGGGGCAATGAGCAGTTCTTC. This codes for CASSLTGGNEQFF.

The CDR3 here is CAWAAGSTMDQPQHF. CDR3 DNA sequence: TGTGCCTGGGCGGCGGGGAGCACGATGGATCAGCCCCAGCATTTT. V usage is TRBV30 and J usage is TRBJ1-5; D gene uncertain. Germline loops: CDR1 GTSNPN, CDR2 SVGIG (reference sequence). The CDR3 has 15 amino acids. V was cut by 5 bases and J by 5 bases, with 19 bases left in between. Full variable domain (outside the CDR3, taken from reference TRBV30 and TRBJ1-5): SQTIHQWPATLVQPVGSPLSLECTVEGTSNPNLYWYRQAAGRGLQLLFYSVGIGQISSEVPQNLSASRPQDRQFILSSKKLLLSDSGFYLCAWAAGSTMDQPQHFGDGTRLSIL.